Here is one T cell receptor (beta chain) with its context. Its specificity is not known. Per the germline V gene, CDR1 is GTSNPN and CDR2 is SVGIG (reference sequence). The V end lost 5 bases, the J end lost 6 bases, and 20 bases lay between the germline ends. CDR3 size: 14 residues. This sample was included in a study of CD8+ T cells in alopecia areata. As for the study in general: Administration of oral tofacitinib to treated patients was at 5 to 10 mg twice daily. Dosing spanned 6 to 18 months on tofacitinib, then 6 months off drug.

Treatment here: oral pan-JAK inhibitor, 5-10 mg twice daily. Whole-study findings and limits: TCR sharing across patients was less clear than in mice, possibly HLA-related. Normal scalp had lower clonality than lesional scalp, with alopecia totalis/universalis lesions showing this most strongly.

cDNA prepared by RNA extraction and subsequent reverse transcription served as the template for sequencing. Here immunoSEQ multiplex PCR was the method, and the copy in TCRdb shows in-frame clones only, minus some. This table has about 180,000 clones, 45% to 60% appearing once. Sequencing was performed on CD8+ T cells sorted from blood, taken at roughly week 52, from a patient treated with tofacitinib. The source is a human donor with alopecia areata. The chain employs TRBV30 and TRBJ2-7; possible D gene TRBD1, 5 bases. CDR3 nucleotides: TGTGCCTGGGCCCCCGGGCTTGGGGCCTCCGAGCAGTACTTC. Translating it yields CAWAPGLGASEQYF.